These T cell receptor beta chains were read from a single sample in a study of cytomegalovirus exposure and HLA in healthy donors. TCRdb's table, derived via immunoSEQ multiplex PCR, lists solely in-frame clones and lacks some. The profile shows tens of thousands of clones, around 84% of them singletons. Input material: PBMCs. These receptors originate from a man in his forties in good health and CMV-seronegative. CDR3s include the opening cysteine and the closing phenylalanine or tryptophan. The D gene is left open where the match is weak. The size of a clone is reported for some rows only, either as once, few or many, or as a class for expanded clones.

size,D,J,V,CDR3,DNA
NA,NA,TRBJ2-1,TRBV4-1,CASSQDPPSGSNNEQFF,TGCGCCAGCAGCCAAGATCCGCCTAGTGGGAGTAACAATGAGCAGTTCTTC
few,NA,TRBJ2-5,TRBV14,CASSRLAGGSKTQYF,TGTGCCAGCAGCCGGCTGGCGGGTGGTTCGAAGACCCAGTACTTC
NA,TRBD1,TRBJ2-7,TRBV5-1,CASSLGPSGQGIFYEQYF,TGCGCCAGCAGCTTGGGGCCCTCCGGACAGGGGATCTTCTACGAGCAGTACTTC
NA,NA,TRBJ1-5,TRBV27,CASSFAGVSNQPQHF,TGTGCCAGCAGTTTTGCCGGGGTGAGCAATCAGCCCCAGCATTTT
once,NA,TRBJ2-2,TRBV5-1,CASSLEVSAGELFF,TGCGCCAGCAGCTTGGAGGTTAGCGCCGGGGAGCTGTTTTTT
NA,TRBD2,TRBJ2-3,TRBV6-5,CASRTSGSTDTQYF,TGTGCCAGCCGGACTAGCGGTAGCACAGATACGCAGTATTTT
NA,NA,TRBJ2-7,TRBV7-8,CASSTPRGFTELVDYEQYF,TGTGCCAGCAGCACCCCTCGTGGCTTCACAGAACTCGTGGACTACGAGCAGTACTTC
once,NA,TRBJ2-2,TRBV7-3,CASSLQGTTNTGELFF,TGTGCCAGCAGCTTACAGGGGACTACCAACACCGGGGAGCTGTTTTTT
NA,TRBD2,TRBJ2-1,TRBV27,CASTGTSPRSMNEQFF,TGTGCCAGCACCGGGACTAGCCCCCGTTCAATGAATGAGCAGTTCTTC
few,NA,TRBJ2-7,TRBV5-1,CASSLDGSDTYEQYF,TGCGCCAGCAGCTTGGATGGTTCAGATACCTACGAGCAGTACTTC
once,TRBD1,TRBJ1-5,TRBV5-5,CASSLGTGYQPQHF,TGTGCCAGCAGCTTGGGGACAGGGTATCAGCCCCAGCATTTT
NA,NA,TRBJ2-1,TRBV11-3,CASSPRLVSNEQFF,TGTGCCAGCAGCCCGCGACTAGTTAGCAATGAGCAGTTCTTC
NA,NA,TRBJ1-1,TRBV27,CASSTSSAEAFF,TGTGCCAGCAGCACGTCGTCGGCTGAAGCTTTCTTT
NA,NA,TRBJ1-5,TRBV28,CASRLPLGNQPQHF,TGTGCCAGCCGACTTCCCCTAGGCAATCAGCCCCAGCATTTT
NA,NA,TRBJ1-1,TRBV6-5,CASSYLGGTSEAFF,TGTGCCAGCAGTTACCTGGGGGGAACTAGTGAAGCTTTCTTT
NA,TRBD1,TRBJ1-4,TRBV5-1,CASSRDRGTNEKLFF,TGCGCCAGCAGCAGGGACAGGGGAACTAATGAAAAACTGTTTTTT
NA,NA,TRBJ1-1,TRBV20-1,CSAREAFF,TGCAGTGCGCGGGAGGCTTTCTTT
NA,NA,TRBJ2-1,TRBV27,CASSLGVAPPYNEQFF,TGTGCCAGCAGTTTAGGAGTAGCGCCCCCCTACAATGAGCAGTTCTTC
few,TRBD2,TRBJ2-7,TRBV7-9,CASTSGRDEQYF,TGTGCCAGCACCTCAGGGAGGGACGAGCAGTACTTC
NA,NA,TRBJ2-1,TRBV9,CASSLRAYNEQFF,TGTGCCAGCAGCCTTCGGGCCTACAATGAGCAGTTCTTC
NA,TRBD2,TRBJ2-1,TRBV19,CASSILVTSGAYNEQFF,TGTGCCAGTAGTATTTTGGTGACTAGCGGGGCCTACAATGAGCAGTTCTTC
NA,NA,TRBJ2-5,TRBV5-8,CASSLWAETQYF,TGTGCCAGCAGCTTGTGGGCCGAGACCCAGTACTTC
NA,TRBD1,TRBJ1-4,TRBV6-6,CASRPAGTANEKLFF,TGTGCCAGCAGACCCGCCGGGACAGCTAATGAAAAACTGTTTTTT
once,TRBD1,TRBJ1-2,TRBV28,CASSGDRDSNYGYTF,TGTGCCAGCAGTGGGGATCGGGACAGTAACTATGGCTACACCTTC
NA,NA,TRBJ2-6,TRBV16,CASSQLSFFAYSGANVLTF,TGTGCCAGCAGCCAATTGTCATTCTTCGCGTACTCTGGGGCCAACGTCCTGACTTTC
few,TRBD2,TRBJ2-1,TRBV27,CASSSTGQRLAGVGEQFF,TGTGCCAGCAGCAGCACGGGGCAAAGACTAGCGGGAGTAGGTGAGCAGTTCTTC
once,NA,TRBJ1-1,TRBV28,CASSPPGTRKNTEAFF,TGTGCCAGCAGTCCGCCCGGGACAAGAAAGAACACTGAAGCTTTCTTT
NA,TRBD1,TRBJ1-5,TRBV4-2,CASSLGQAPGPQHF,TGTGCCAGCAGCCTTGGACAGGCGCCGGGTCCCCAGCATTTT
NA,TRBD2,TRBJ2-1,TRBV7-2,CASSPSSTSGASRQFF,TGTGCCAGCAGCCCTAGTTCGACTAGCGGAGCCTCTAGGCAGTTCTTC
NA,NA,TRBJ1-2,TRBV7-9,CASSLIGQSNYGYTF,TGTGCCAGCAGCTTGATAGGACAGAGCAACTATGGCTACACCTTC
NA,TRBD1,TRBJ2-5,TRBV10-2,CATLGQGAEETQYF,TGCGCCACTCTGGGACAGGGGGCAGAAGAGACCCAGTACTTC
NA,TRBD2,TRBJ2-7,TRBV28,CASRPGTSGGEQYF,TGTGCCAGCAGGCCCGGGACTAGCGGAGGGGAGCAGTACTTC
NA,NA,TRBJ2-7,TRBV5-6,CASSFLKREQYF,TGTGCCAGCAGCTTTTTAAAGCGCGAGCAGTACTTC
NA,NA,TRBJ2-2,TRBV28,CASSFGGITNTGELFF,TGTGCCAGCAGTTTCGGCGGGATTACGAACACCGGGGAGCTGTTTTTT
NA,NA,TRBJ2-3,TRBV4-2,CASSQRSGEGTDTQYF,TGTGCCAGCAGCCAAAGGAGCGGAGAGGGCACAGATACGCAGTATTTT
NA,TRBD2,TRBJ2-3,TRBV7-6,CASSLGLAGGPDTQYF,TGTGCCAGCAGCTTGGGGCTAGCGGGAGGGCCAGATACGCAGTATTTT
NA,NA,TRBJ2-7,TRBV5-1,CASSPPASEYEQYF,TGCGCCAGCAGCCCCCCCGCTAGCGAGTACGAGCAGTACTTC
NA,TRBD1,TRBJ2-5,TRBV19,CASSPRTGQGRETQYF,TGTGCCAGTAGTCCCCGGACGGGACAGGGACGAGAGACCCAGTACTTC
once,TRBD1,TRBJ2-3,TRBV10-1,CASSESRDRHTDTQYF,TGCGCCAGCAGTGAGTCAAGGGACAGGCACACAGATACGCAGTATTTT
few,TRBD1,TRBJ2-1,TRBV4-3,CASSQERDRGGPSPYNEQFF,TGCGCCAGCAGCCAAGAAAGGGACAGGGGAGGGCCATCCCCCTACAATGAGCAGTTCTTC
NA,TRBD2,TRBJ2-2,TRBV7-9,CASSSTSGGMNTGELFF,TGTGCCAGCAGCTCGACTAGCGGGGGGATGAACACCGGGGAGCTGTTTTTT
NA,NA,TRBJ2-7,TRBV7-2,CASSLRGDYEQYF,TGTGCCAGCAGCTTAAGAGGCGACTACGAGCAGTACTTC
NA,TRBD1,TRBJ1-2,TRBV30,CAWSVGTGFDYTF,TGTGCCTGGTCAGTAGGGACAGGATTTGACTACACCTTC
NA,NA,TRBJ2-7,TRBV21-1,CASSKGQGQAYEQYF,TGTGCCAGCAGCAAGGGCCAGGGACAAGCCTACGAGCAGTACTTC
few,TRBD1,TRBJ1-2,TRBV25-1,CASSVTGGRGYTF,TGTGCCAGCAGTGTCACAGGGGGCCGTGGCTACACCTTC